Following are 18 T cell receptor beta chains from one sample sequenced in a study of cytomegalovirus exposure and HLA in healthy donors. 60 Vbeta and 13 Jbeta primers were used in PCR. Only in-frame clones appear in the TCRdb table, and some are missing; sequencing was by immunoSEQ multiplex PCR. Of some 240,000 clones in the sample, around nine tenths were seen once. Material for sequencing was PBMCs. Receptors originate from a girl aged 2 to 9 in good health and CMV-seronegative.

The chain joins TRBV28 to TRBJ1-3, with 9 bases that match TRBD1. The CDR3 has 17 amino acids. The germline CDR1 and CDR2 sequences are MDHEN and SYDVKM. Trimming took 6 bases from V and 2 from J; bases not matched to a gene: 11. The CDR3 region is CASSRFGQGRAGNTIYF. The CDR3 coding sequence is TGTGCCAGCAGCCGGTTTGGACAGGGGAGGGCTGGAAACACCATATATTTT.

V is TRBV28 and J is TRBJ2-5; 8 positions match TRBD2. CDR3 size: 16 residues. The V gene's germline CDR1 is MDHEN and CDR2 SYDVKM. The J segment lost 7 bases and the V segment lost 6 bases, leaving 16 bases of the junction unmatched. The CDR3 DNA reads TGTGCCAGCAGCGCCGCGGCCGGGGGGGCCAGGGGGACCCAGTACTTC. The encoded protein is CASSAAAGGARGTQYF.

The V call is TRBV18, the J call TRBJ2-7; maybe TRBD2 (7 bases). Trimming shortened V by 3 bases and J by 4 bases, and 16 bases separated the two germline ends. Germline assignment: CDR1 KGHSH and CDR2 LQKENI. This CDR3 contains 15 residues. CDR3 DNA: TGTGCCAGCTCACCCGGAGGGAGGGGGGAGTACGAGCAGTACTTC. This codes for CASSPGGRGEYEQYF.

In the case of this clone: Other DNA sequences in the sample encode the same CDR3. The rearrangement joins TRBV6-1 to TRBJ1-6; 7 bases match TRBD1. Germline V CDR1 and CDR2: MNHNS, SASEGT. The CDR3 loop spans 15 amino acids. V lost 8 bases to trimming and J lost 8 bases; unmatched junction nucleotides: 12. The CDR3 reads CASVKRQGDYSPLHF. CDR3 in DNA: TGTGCCAGCGTGAAACGGCAGGGGGACTATTCACCCCTCCACTTT.

This chain uses TRBV19 with TRBJ2-2; 8 bases fit TRBD2. In germline, CDR1 is LNHDA, CDR2 SQIVND (reference sequence). This CDR3 comprises 15 residues. Losses at the gene ends were 9 bases for V and 5 bases for J; bases not matched to a gene: 11. CDR3 nucleotides: TGTGCCAGCCCGATGAGCGGGAGCGCGACCGGGGAGCTGTTTTTT. Encoded protein: CASPMSGSATGELFF.

The V gene is TRBV5-4, the J gene TRBJ2-7, with D tentatively TRBD1 (6 bases). The CDR3 extends over 16 amino acids. Germline V gives CDR1 SGHNT, CDR2 YYREEE (reference sequence). Trimming left V 5 bases short and J 3 bases short, with 21 bases between. The CDR3 protein is CASSGWGTPGFYEQYF. The CDR3, as DNA: TGTGCCAGCAGTGGGTGGGGGACACCTGGATTCTACGAGCAGTACTTC.

This chain joins TRBV6-6 and TRBJ2-1; 10 bases align to TRBD2. The length of the CDR3 is 15 residues. V was clipped by 6 bases and J by 4 bases; unmatched bases: 6. Germline-derived CDR1 and CDR2 are MNHNY and SVGAGI (reference sequence). The CDR3 region is CASRTLAGEYNEQFF. CDR3 coding DNA: TGTGCCAGCAGGACTCTAGCGGGGGAGTACAATGAGCAGTTCTTC.

The chain uses TRBV5-1 and TRBJ1-1; TRBD1 aligns across 7 bases. In germline, CDR1 is SGHRS, CDR2 YFSETQ. The CDR3 length is 15 residues. Losses at the gene ends were 2 bases for V and 0 bases for J; bases not matched to a gene: 4. The CDR3 nucleotides are TGCGCCAGCAGCTTCACCACAGGGGTGAACACTGAAGCTTTCTTT. Translation: CASSFTTGVNTEAFF. The full variable domain, completed using reference TRBV5-1 and TRBJ1-1, is KAGVTQTPRYLIKTRGQQVTLSCSPISGHRSVSWYQQTPGQGLQFLFEYFSETQRNKGNFPGRFSGRQFSNSRSEMNVSTLELGDSALYLCASSFTTGVNTEAFFGQGTRLTVV.

The chain has TRBV27 and TRBJ1-4; TRBD1 matches 7 bases. V lost 6 bases and J lost 2; bases outside the gene matches: 15. CDR1 is MNHEY, CDR2 SMNVEV, per germline (reference sequence). CDR3 size: 18 residues. CDR3 loop: CASSMRDRGQSTNEKLFF. DNA of the CDR3: TGTGCCAGCAGCATGCGTGATAGGGGGCAGTCGACTAATGAAAAACTGTTTTTT.

The chain uses TRBV30 and TRBJ1-3; D is unclear. The germline V gene has CDR1 GTSNPN and CDR2 SVGIG (reference sequence). Trimming left V 0 bases short and J 8 bases short, with 11 bases between. CDR3 length equals 13 residues. CDR3 coding DNA: TGTGCCTGGAGTGTAGAGGGCCCCTACACCATATATTTT. Translating gives CAWSVEGPYTIYF.

CDR3 coding DNA: TGCGCCAGCAGCCCGGGGTCACATAATGGAAACACCATATATTTT. Its translation is CASSPGSHNGNTIYF. The V call is TRBV5-1, the J call TRBJ1-3; the D is unclear. The CDR3 totals 15 residues. V gave up 4 bases and J gave up 3 bases, with 14 bases separating them. Germline loops: CDR1 SGHRS, CDR2 YFSETQ.

This chain uses TRBV2 with TRBJ2-1; tentatively, D is TRBD2 (5 bases). The germline V gene has CDR1 SNHLY and CDR2 FYNNEI. The CDR3 consists of 15 residues. The V gene lost 9 bases and the J gene lost 5 bases, with 20 bases spanning the gap. CDR3 DNA sequence: TGTGCCAGACGCATCCAAAGCGGTTTAGACAATGAGCAGTTCTTC. As protein: CARRIQSGLDNEQFF.

This clone was found once. The chain is built from TRBV28 and TRBJ1-5; 7 bases are shared with TRBD1. Per germline, CDR1 MDHEN and CDR2 SYDVKM. CDR3 length: 14 amino acids. V lost 4 bases and J lost 7; bases outside the gene matches: 7. CDR3 sequence: CASSYRGSGQPQHF. The CDR3 DNA follows: TGTGCCAGCAGTTACAGGGGTTCGGGGCAGCCCCAGCATTTT.

The genes are TRBV5-1 and TRBJ2-1; tentatively, D is TRBD2 (6 bases). Germline-derived CDR1 and CDR2 are SGHRS and YFSETQ. This CDR3 is built from 17 residues. Trimming removed 0 bases at V and 4 bases at J, with 17 bases between. The CDR3 DNA sequence: TGCGCCAGCAGCTTGGAAATGAACGGGAGCCCGTACAATGAGCAGTTCTTC. Translation: CASSLEMNGSPYNEQFF.

The chain carries TRBV13 and TRBJ2-7; D possibly corresponds to TRBD2 (5 bases). Trimming left V 3 bases short and J 0 bases short, with 15 bases between. CDR1 is PRHDT, CDR2 FYEKMQ, per germline (reference sequence). The CDR3 consists of 16 residues. As DNA, the CDR3 is TGTGCCAGCAGCTTTTTTTTGCCGGGGAGCTCCTACGAGCAGTACTTC. Its translation: CASSFFLPGSSYEQYF.

This chain links TRBV9 with TRBJ2-2, with 12 bases matching TRBD2. V lost 4 bases and J lost 6; bases outside the gene matches: 4. The CDR3 consists of 15 residues. In germline, CDR1 is SGDLS, CDR2 YYNGEE. The CDR3 DNA is TGTGCCAGCAGCCTAGCGGGAGGGCCCGCCGGGGAGCTGTTTTTT. Translated: CASSLAGGPAGELFF.

This clone has a single count. Other DNA sequences in the sample encode the same CDR3. The chain couples TRBV5-1 to TRBJ1-5; the D gene is possibly TRBD1 (5 bases). CDR1 and CDR2 from the germline V gene are SGHRS and YFSETQ. Trimming cost V 1 base and J 7 bases, with 9 bases left between them. The CDR3 extends over 13 amino acids. The CDR3 DNA reads as TGCGCCAGCAGCTTGTTCGGGGGACAGCCCCAGCATTTT. Its translation is CASSLFGGQPQHF.

The chain links TRBV19 to TRBJ1-2; D is unresolved. The germline V and J ends were trimmed by 5 bases and 1 base, with 20 bases remaining between them. Germline V gives CDR1 LNHDA, CDR2 SQIVND (reference sequence). This CDR3 has 17 residues. The CDR3: CASSFLLRHTFNYGYTF. In DNA, the CDR3 is TGTGCCAGTAGTTTTCTTTTGCGGCATACCTTTAACTATGGCTACACCTTC.